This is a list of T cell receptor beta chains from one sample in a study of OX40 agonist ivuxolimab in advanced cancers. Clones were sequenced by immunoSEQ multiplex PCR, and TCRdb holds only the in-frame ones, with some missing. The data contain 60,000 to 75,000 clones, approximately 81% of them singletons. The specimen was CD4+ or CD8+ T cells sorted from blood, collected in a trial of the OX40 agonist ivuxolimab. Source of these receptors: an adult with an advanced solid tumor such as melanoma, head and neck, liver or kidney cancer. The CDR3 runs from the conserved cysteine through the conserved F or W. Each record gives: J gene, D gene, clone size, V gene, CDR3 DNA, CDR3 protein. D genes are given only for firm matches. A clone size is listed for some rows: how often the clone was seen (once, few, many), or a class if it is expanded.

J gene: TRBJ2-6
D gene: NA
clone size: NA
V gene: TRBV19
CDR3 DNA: TGTGCCAGTAGTACGGCGGGGTCAGGGAGCTCTGGGGCCAACGTCCTGACTTTC
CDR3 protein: CASSTAGSGSSGANVLTF

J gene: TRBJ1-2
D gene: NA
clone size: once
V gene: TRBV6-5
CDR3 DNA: TGTGCCAGCAGCCGTTCCTCCTTGGGTGGCTACACCTTC
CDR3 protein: CASSRSSLGGYTF

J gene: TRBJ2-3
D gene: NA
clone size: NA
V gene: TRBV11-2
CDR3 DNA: TGTGCCAGCAGCCCCCGGGAGCGCCGCGTGGGTACGCAGTATTTT
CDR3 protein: CASSPRERRVGTQYF

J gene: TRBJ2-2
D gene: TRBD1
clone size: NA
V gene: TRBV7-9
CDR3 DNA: TGTGCCAGCAGCGCCCTAGCAGGGGGCGGACGGGAGCTGTTTTTT
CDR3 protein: CASSALAGGGRELFF

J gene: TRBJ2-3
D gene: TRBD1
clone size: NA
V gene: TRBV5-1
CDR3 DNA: TGCGCCAGCAGCTTGGAGGGGGCCTCAGATACGCAGTATTTT
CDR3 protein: CASSLEGASDTQYF

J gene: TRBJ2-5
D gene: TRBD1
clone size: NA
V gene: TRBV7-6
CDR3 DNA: TGTGCCAGCAGCTTAGGGTCCAGGGGGACCGAAGAGACCCAGTACTTC
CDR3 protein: CASSLGSRGTEETQYF

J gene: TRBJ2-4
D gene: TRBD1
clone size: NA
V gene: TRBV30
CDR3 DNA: TGTGCCTGGAGTGTTCCCGAACAGGGGTTTGGCATTCAGTACTTC
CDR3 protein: CAWSVPEQGFGIQYF

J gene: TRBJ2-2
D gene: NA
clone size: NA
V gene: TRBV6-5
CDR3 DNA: TGTGCCAGCAGTTACTCGCCTGGGGGGAACACCGGGGAGCTGTTTTTT
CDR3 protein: CASSYSPGGNTGELFF

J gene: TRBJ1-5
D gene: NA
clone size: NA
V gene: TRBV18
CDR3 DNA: TGTGCCAGCTCACCACCGGGAGGGTCAAATCAGCCCCAGCATTTT
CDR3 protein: CASSPPGGSNQPQHF

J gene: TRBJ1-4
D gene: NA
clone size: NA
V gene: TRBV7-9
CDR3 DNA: TGTGCCAGCAGCCTACGGACTGAAAAACTGTTTTTT
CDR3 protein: CASSLRTEKLFF